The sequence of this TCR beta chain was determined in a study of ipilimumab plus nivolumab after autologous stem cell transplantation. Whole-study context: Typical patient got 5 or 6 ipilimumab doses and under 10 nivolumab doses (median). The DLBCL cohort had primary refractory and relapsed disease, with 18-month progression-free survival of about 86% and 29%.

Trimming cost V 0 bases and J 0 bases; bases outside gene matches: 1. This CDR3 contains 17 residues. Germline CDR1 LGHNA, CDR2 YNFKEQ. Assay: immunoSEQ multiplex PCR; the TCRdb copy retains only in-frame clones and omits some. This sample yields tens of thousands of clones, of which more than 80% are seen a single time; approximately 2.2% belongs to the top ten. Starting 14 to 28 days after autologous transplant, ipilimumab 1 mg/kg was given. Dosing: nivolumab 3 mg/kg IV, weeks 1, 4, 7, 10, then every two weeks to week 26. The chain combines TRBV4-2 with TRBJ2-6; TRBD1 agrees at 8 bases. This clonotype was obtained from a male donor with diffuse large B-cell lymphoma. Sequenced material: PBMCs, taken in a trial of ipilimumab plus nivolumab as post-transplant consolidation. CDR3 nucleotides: TGTGCCAGCAGCCAAGAGGGACAGGTCTCTGGGGCCAACGTCCTGACTTTC. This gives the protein CASSQEGQVSGANVLTF.